These 17 T cell receptor beta chains were all obtained from the same sample, sequenced in a study of CD8 T cells in ankylosing spondylitis. In TCRdb, the 5' RACE reads were re-called with MiXCR into one record per CDR3 protein. This sample has 500,000 to 550,000 distinct CDR3 sequences, with more than 9.5% found just once. Findings and caveats of the study: Characteristic, it appeared, of ankylosing spondylitis blood was a TCR beta motif of about eight highly homologous variants.

These receptors' antigens are unknown. What was sequenced was blood, either unsorted or a sorted T cell fraction (not recorded which). Receptors were obtained from a male donor with ankylosing spondylitis.

V gene TRBV20-1 combines with J gene TRBJ1-5; perhaps TRBD1 as D (5 bases). Germline V CDR1 and CDR2: DFQATT, SNEGSKA (reference sequence). The CDR3 extends over 14 amino acids. Trimming removed 2 bases at V and 6 bases at J, with 14 bases between. The CDR3 reads CSARRGGISQPQHF. CDR3 coding DNA: TGCAGTGCTAGAAGGGGAGGGATATCTCAGCCCCAGCATTTT.

This clonotype was counted many times. The chain has TRBV20-1 and TRBJ2-7, with TRBD2 matching 13 bases. V gave up 7 bases and J gave up 1 base; unmatched junction bases: 4. This CDR3 is built from 14 residues. The germline V gene has CDR1 DFQATT and CDR2 SNEGSKA (reference sequence). The CDR3 DNA reads as TGCAGTGTCTCACTAGCGGGAGGGTCCTACGAGCAGTACTTC. It is translated as CSVSLAGGSYEQYF.

Only a few counts were recorded for this clonotype. The V and J genes are TRBV27 and TRBJ2-2; D possibly corresponds to TRBD2 (6 bases). With 0 bases removed from V and 5 bases from J, the gap between germline ends came to 13 bases. Germline V gives CDR1 MNHEY, CDR2 SMNVEV (reference sequence). This CDR3 comprises 16 residues. The CDR3 here is CASSLSRGSPTGELFF. The CDR3, as DNA: TGTGCCAGCAGTTTATCGCGGGGTTCCCCAACCGGGGAGCTGTTTTTT.

This clonotype was counted a few times. V is TRBV15 and J is TRBJ1-3; perhaps TRBD1 as D (6 bases). CDR1 LNHNV and CDR2 YYDKDF come from the germline V gene (reference sequence). V shed 5 bases and J shed 2 bases, with 7 bases lying between them. The CDR3 has 13 residues. CDR3 amino acids: CATSPGAGNTIYF. The CDR3 DNA follows: TGTGCCACCAGCCCAGGGGCTGGAAACACCATATATTTT.

This clonotype occurred a few times. The chain links TRBV12-3 or TRBV12-4 to TRBJ1-1; D gene uncertain. Trimming removed 7 bases from V and 2 bases from J, with 11 bases in between. There are 13 residues in the CDR3. CDR3 protein: CASILQSNTEAFF. The CDR3 DNA reads TGTGCCAGCATCCTACAGAGTAACACTGAAGCTTTCTTT.

Note on this clonotype: The junction departs from the called germline gene at one end, perhaps through a read error. The J gene is TRBJ2-2, the V gene TRBV20-1; TRBD1 agrees at 8 bases. The CDR3 runs 15 residues. Germline V lookup: CDR1 DFQATT, CDR2 SNEGSKA (reference sequence). The CDR3 spells CSASRQGQVTGDLFF. Here the CDR3 DNA reads TGCAGTGCTAGTAGACAGGGGCAAGTCACCGGGGATCTGTTTTTT.

The V call is TRBV7-9, the J call TRBJ1-2, with TRBD1 as a possible D gene (5 bases). Looked up from germline, CDR1 is SEHNR and CDR2 is FQNEAQ (reference sequence). The CDR3 totals 13 residues. The ends were cut back, 4 bases at V and 4 bases at J, with 10 bases in the middle. The CDR3 is CASSSGLTYGYTF. The CDR3 coding sequence is TGTGCCAGCAGCTCGGGACTGACCTATGGCTACACCTTC. The full variable domain, in which reference TRBV7-9 and TRBJ1-2 provide the parts outside the CDR3, is DTGVSQNPRHKITKRGQNVTFRCDPISEHNRLYWYRQTLGQGPEFLTYFQNEAQLEKSRLLSDRFSAERPKGSFSTLEIQRTEQGDSAMYLCASSSGLTYGYTFGSGTRLTVV.

The chain joins TRBV2 to TRBJ2-3; the match to TRBD2 covers 9 bases. Germline CDR1 is SNHLY and CDR2 is FYNNEI. This CDR3 is built from 11 residues. After removal of 6 bases from V and 14 bases from J, the junction contained 6 bases not matched to a gene. The CDR3 nucleotides read TGTGCCAGCAGCGCCGGGACTAGCCCGTATTTT. This encodes CASSAGTSPYF.

The table lists this clonotype with a few counts. The gene calls are TRBV24-1 and TRBJ2-3, with TRBD2 matching 13 bases. Germline CDR1 KGHDR, CDR2 SFDVKD. The CDR3 covers 16 residues. The junction had 5 bases not matched to a gene; V was cut back by 4 bases and J by 5 bases. The CDR3 nucleotides are TGTGCCACCAGTGAGTACCGACTAGCGGGAGGAGATACGCAGTATTTT. This sequence encodes CATSEYRLAGGDTQYF.

This clonotype was found a few times. This chain joins TRBV4-2 and TRBJ1-1; perhaps TRBD1 as D (5 bases). The CDR3 length is 16 residues. The germline V gene encodes CDR1 LGHNA and CDR2 YNFKEQ. V was cut by 0 bases and J by 4 bases, with 15 bases left in between. The CDR3 is CASSQEGVERITEAFF. The CDR3 DNA reads as TGTGCCAGCAGCCAAGAGGGGGTAGAGAGGATCACTGAAGCTTTCTTT.

The rearrangement uses TRBV5-1 and TRBJ1-1; D not certain. The germline V gene encodes CDR1 SGHRS and CDR2 YFSETQ. There are 13 residues in the CDR3. Between the trimmed V and J ends, which lost 0 bases and 8 bases, there was a span of 11 bases. The CDR3 nucleotides read TGCGCCAGCAGCTTGGCCCGGGAAAGAGAAGCTTTCTTT. Protein sequence: CASSLAREREAFF.

The chain couples TRBV5-1 to TRBJ2-5; TRBD1 agrees at 7 bases. CDR1 is SGHRS, CDR2 YFSETQ, per germline. The V and J ends lost 3 bases and 5 bases, in that order; junction bases with no gene match: 7. There are 14 residues in the CDR3. CDR3 residues: CASSWKDRHETQYF. Written as DNA, the CDR3 is TGCGCCAGCAGCTGGAAGGACAGGCATGAGACCCAGTACTTC.

The sample holds a few counts of this clonotype. The chain carries TRBV5-6 and TRBJ2-7; D unclear. CDR1 is SGHDT, CDR2 YYEEEE, per germline. The V end was cut by 1 base, the J end by 3 bases, with 14 bases between. The CDR3 extends over 15 amino acids. CDR3 sequence: CASSLPLTALYEQYF. The CDR3 nucleotides are TGTGCCAGCAGCTTGCCCCTAACGGCCCTCTACGAGCAGTACTTC.

This chain connects TRBV9 to TRBJ2-1; D uncertain. Germline lookup yields CDR1 SGDLS and CDR2 YYNGEE. CDR3 length: 15 amino acids. Trimming removed 1 base from V and 6 bases from J, with 14 bases in between. The CDR3, as DNA: TGTGCCAGCAGCGTACTAGGACGATCGGTCAATGAGCAGTTCTTC. Amino acids: CASSVLGRSVNEQFF.

Many counts were recorded for this clonotype. This chain connects TRBV3-1 to TRBJ2-7, with 12 bases matching TRBD1. The CDR3 length is 14 residues. Germline CDR1 and CDR2: LGHDT and YNNKEL (reference sequence). The V and J ends lost 3 bases and 6 bases, in that order; junction bases with no gene match: 3. CDR3 amino acids: CASSQGTGGSEQYV. The DNA of the CDR3 is TGTGCCAGCAGCCAGGGGACAGGGGGCTCCGAGCAGTACGTC.

A few counts support this clonotype. This chain joins TRBV7-9 and TRBJ2-3, with D perhaps assigned TRBD1 or TRBD2 (6 bases each). This CDR3 spans 14 amino acids. V was shortened by 5 bases and J by 4 bases, with 13 bases between the two germline ends. Germline CDR1 SEHNR, CDR2 FQNEAQ (reference sequence). CDR3 in amino acids: CASSPEGVSDTQYF. As DNA, the CDR3 is TGTGCCAGCAGCCCGGAGGGGGTCTCAGATACGCAGTATTTT. Full variable domain (rest looked up from reference TRBV7-9 and TRBJ2-3): DTGVSQNPRHKITKRGQNVTFRCDPISEHNRLYWYRQTLGQGPEFLTYFQNEAQLEKSRLLSDRFSAERPKGSFSTLEIQRTEQGDSAMYLCASSPEGVSDTQYFGPGTRLTVL.

The chain is built from TRBV21-1 and TRBJ1-1. TRBV21-1 is a known pseudogene. The CDR3 extends over 12 amino acids. The DNA for the CDR3 is TGTGCCCCCGGGCTAGGGGACACTGAAGCTTTCTTT. This translates into CAPGLGDTEAFF.